A selection of T cell receptor beta chains follows, all from one sample in a study of blood T cells in healthy people across ages. TCRdb reprocessed the 5' RACE reads with MiXCR, giving one entry per CDR3 protein. Of approximately 830,000 distinct CDR3 sequences in the sample, about 62% were seen once. Sequences were obtained from blood. The receptors originated from a young man in good health. Each CDR3 is given with its conserved first and last residue. Fields, in order: V gene, J gene, clone size, D gene, CDR3 DNA, CDR3 protein. D genes are given only for firm matches. Expanded clones are given a class, and other clones once, few, many or no size at all.

>TRBV6-5|TRBJ2-7|few|TRBD1
TGTGCCAGCAGTTTCGGGACAGGGGTTTACGAGCAGTACTTC
CASSFGTGVYEQYF
>TRBV4-1|TRBJ1-5|few|-
TGCGCCAGCAGCGACGCCGGGCGGAATCAGCCCCAGCATTTT
CASSDAGRNQPQHF
>TRBV4-3|TRBJ1-2|-|-
TGCGCCAGCAGTCGACAGGTACGAGATGATGATGGCTACACCTTC
CASSRQVRDDDGYTF
>TRBV4-1|TRBJ2-3|-|TRBD1
TGCGCCAGCAGCCCATTCACAGGGGGCAAGATAGATACGCAGTATTTT
CASSPFTGGKIDTQYF
>TRBV4-3|TRBJ2-7|-|TRBD1
TGCGCCAGCAGCCGGACGAGACATTCCGGGACAGGGACCTACGAGCAGTACTTC
CASSRTRHSGTGTYEQYF
>TRBV6-2/TRBV6-3|TRBJ1-5|-|-
TGTGCCAGCAGTTACTCGATTTCGAGCAATCAGCCCCAGCATTTT
CASSYSISSNQPQHF
>TRBV2|TRBJ2-1|few|-
TGTGCCAGCAGAGACTTAGGCTACAATGAGCAGTTCTTC
CASRDLGYNEQFF
>TRBV10-3|TRBJ2-1|-|-
TGTGCCATCAGTGTCCGCATCTCCAATGAGCAGTTCTTC
CAISVRISNEQFF
>TRBV12-3/TRBV12-4|TRBJ2-7|-|TRBD1
TGTGCCAGCAGTTTATTTGGGACAGGGGCCCACGAGCAGTACTTC
CASSLFGTGAHEQYF
>TRBV29-1|TRBJ2-1|-|-
TGCAGCTTGGGGGTACATGAGCAGTTCTTC
CSLGVHEQFF
>TRBV3-1|TRBJ2-7|many|-
TGTGCCAGCAGCCAGGGTGGACTGGGGCTGCCCTACGAGCAGTACTTC
CASSQGGLGLPYEQYF
>TRBV29-1|TRBJ2-1|-|-
TGCAGCGTCCTCCTTGGGTCCTACAATGAGCAGTTCTTC
CSVLLGSYNEQFF
>TRBV24-1|TRBJ2-5|-|-
TGTGCCACCAGTGATTTAAGGACAGCCGGCCCACAAGAGACCCAGTACTTC
CATSDLRTAGPQETQYF
>TRBV7-9|TRBJ1-2|few|-
TGTGCCAGCAGCTTAGTCACCTATGGCTACACCTTC
CASSLVTYGYTF
>TRBV29-1|TRBJ2-1|-|-
TGCAGCGTTGTAGGTAGCGGAAGCTCCTACAATGAGCAGTTCTTC
CSVVGSGSSYNEQFF
>TRBV5-5|TRBJ2-7|-|-
TGTGCCAGCAGCTTGGGACTAGTGCGCGAGCAGTACTTC
CASSLGLVREQYF
>TRBV4-2|TRBJ2-3|once|TRBD2
TGTGCCAGCAGCCAAGAGCATTCGGGGGGGCCCACAGATACGCAGTATTTT
CASSQEHSGGPTDTQYF